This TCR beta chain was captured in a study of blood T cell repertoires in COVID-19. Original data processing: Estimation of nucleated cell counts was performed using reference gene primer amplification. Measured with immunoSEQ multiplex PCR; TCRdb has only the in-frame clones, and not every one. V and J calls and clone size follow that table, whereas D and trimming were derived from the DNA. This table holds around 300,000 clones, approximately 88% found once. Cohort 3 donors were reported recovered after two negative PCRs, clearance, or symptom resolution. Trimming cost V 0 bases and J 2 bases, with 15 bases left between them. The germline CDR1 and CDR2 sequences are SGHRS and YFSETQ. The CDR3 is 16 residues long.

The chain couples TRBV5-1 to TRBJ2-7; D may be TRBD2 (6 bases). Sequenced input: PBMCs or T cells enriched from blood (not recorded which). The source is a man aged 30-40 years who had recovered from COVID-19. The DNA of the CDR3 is TGCGCCAGCAGCTTGGCTGCCGGGACTCAGGCCTACGAGCAGTACTTC. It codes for CASSLAAGTQAYEQYF. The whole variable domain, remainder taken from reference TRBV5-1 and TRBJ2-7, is KAGVTQTPRYLIKTRGQQVTLSCSPISGHRSVSWYQQTPGQGLQFLFEYFSETQRNKGNFPGRFSGRQFSNSRSEMNVSTLELGDSALYLCASSLAAGTQAYEQYFGPGTRLTVT.